The present T cell receptor beta chain was sequenced within a study of blood T cell repertoires in COVID-19. Sequencing used immunoSEQ multiplex PCR; TCRdb keeps in-frame clones, though not all of them. Here the sample spans 73,000 or so clones, 91% being singletons. The clonotype originates from a human donor with active COVID-19. The donor label of this sample is uncertain. Sequencing was carried out using peripheral blood.

In nucleotides, the CDR3 is TGTGCCAGCAGCTTGGGACAGAACAATGAGCAGTTCTTC. This codes for CASSLGQNNEQFF. The V and J genes are TRBV7-2 and TRBJ2-1; 7 bases are a match to TRBD1. V was clipped by 3 bases and J by 5 bases; unmatched bases: 1. CDR3 length: 13 residues. From germline, CDR1 is SGHTA and CDR2 FQGNSA.